Reported below is one T cell receptor (beta chain). Its matching antigen is unknown. Amplification used 60 Vbeta primers and 13 Jbeta primers. Libraries were prepared by immunoSEQ multiplex PCR; TCRdb keeps only in-frame clonotypes and omits some of them. The table lists over 150,000 clones, roughly 80% of them singletons. These data originate in a study of cytomegalovirus exposure and HLA in healthy donors. Findings and limits, study-wide: Among TCR beta chains, those listed as cytomegalovirus-associated numbered over 150. Indistinguishable V segments, including TRBV6-2 and TRBV6-3, were excluded. The authors judged a highly shared variant cluster likely a sequencing artifact.

Trimming at V came to 9 bases and at J to 1 base, leaving 1 base not matched to a gene. Germline lookup yields CDR1 MDHEN and CDR2 SYDVKM. The length of the CDR3 is 12 residues. Every donor was a healthy person donating bone marrow. The sample was PBMCs. The clonotype originates from a man aged 25-45 years in good health and CMV-seropositive. V gene TRBV28 combines with J gene TRBJ2-5; 8 bases line up with TRBD2. The chain's CDR3 is CASTSGQETQYF. The CDR3 DNA follows: TGTGCCAGTACTAGCGGCCAAGAGACCCAGTACTTC.